This entry describes one TCR beta chain. The antigen is not known. Measured with immunoSEQ multiplex PCR; TCRdb has only the in-frame clones, and not every one. The table includes over 45,000 clones, over 90% detected once. These data belong to a study of T cell therapy after organ transplantation. Study in general: Patients received up to 6 T cell doses every 2 weeks.

Study conclusions and caveats: Nonresponder repertoires showed strong pretherapy expansions, barely changing post-therapy. CD8 clonality fold change after therapy inversely tracked pretherapy clonality.

This CDR3 has 15 residues. The V end lost 5 bases, the J end lost 4 bases, and 18 bases lay between the germline ends. Germline V lookup: CDR1 LNHDA, CDR2 SQIVND (reference sequence). V and J are TRBV19 and TRBJ2-7; perhaps TRBD2 as D (5 bases). The source of this sequence is a human patient who had received a solid organ transplant and had CMV disease. The specimen comprised CD8+ T cells from blood, sampled before autologous CMV-specific T cell therapy. CDR3 region: CASSPSGLRNYEQYF. The CDR3 nucleotides read TGTGCCAGTAGTCCCAGCGGCCTAAGGAATTACGAGCAGTACTTC.